The rows below give T cell receptor beta chains drawn from one sample of a study of T cell repertoires in cytomegalovirus infection. No antigen has been assigned to these receptors. TCRdb processed the reads anew with MiXCR; each CDR3 protein has one entry. The table lists about 52,000 distinct CDR3 sequences, roughly a fifth of them singletons. The material was CD8+ T cells from cultured PBMCs, obtained from culture after CMV antigen stimulation. Receptors were obtained from a human donor in good health (CMV status not recorded). Some clones in this sample may be carry-over from other donors' samples. Both conserved end residues are part of each CDR3. The D gene is left open where the match is weak.

D: -
length: 15
J: TRBJ2-1
V: TRBV7-4
CDR3: CASSSPLGENNEQFF

D: TRBD1
length: 17
J: TRBJ1-6
V: TRBV9
CDR3: CASSVEDRSSYNSPLHF

D: -
length: 15
J: TRBJ1-5
V: TRBV15
CDR3: CATSRDRGFNQPQHF

D: -
length: 13
J: TRBJ1-6
V: TRBV7-2
CDR3: CASSFGPGPPLHF

D: TRBD1
length: 13
J: TRBJ1-2
V: TRBV20-1
CDR3: CSARSTRGYGYTF

D: TRBD1
length: 16
J: TRBJ2-2
V: TRBV7-9
CDR3: CASSSPDRRNTGELFF

D: TRBD2
length: 15
J: TRBJ2-1
V: TRBV4-1
CDR3: CASSAIAGGRGEQFF

D: TRBD1
length: 18
J: TRBJ2-6
V: TRBV27
CDR3: CASSVLPGQGTGANVLTF

D: -
length: 16
J: TRBJ1-2
V: TRBV5-1
CDR3: CASSPHFGDTGKGYTF

D: TRBD1
length: 17
J: TRBJ1-6
V: TRBV12-3/TRBV12-4
CDR3: CASSLGGNRGSRSPLHF

D: TRBD1
length: 15
J: TRBJ2-7
V: TRBV7-8
CDR3: CASSLRGQGNHEQYF

D: -
length: 12
J: TRBJ2-2
V: TRBV19
CDR3: CASSRQAGELFF

D: -
length: 16
J: TRBJ2-2
V: TRBV7-2
CDR3: CASRSGTRFNTGELFF

D: -
length: 15
J: TRBJ1-1
V: TRBV15
CDR3: CATSRENMMNTEAFF

D: -
length: 13
J: TRBJ2-3
V: TRBV11-1
CDR3: CASSRENWDTQYF

D: -
length: 13
J: TRBJ2-3
V: TRBV7-9
CDR3: CASSPGTTDTQYF

D: -
length: 16
J: TRBJ2-7
V: TRBV20-1
CDR3: CSARDRNSHIYYEQYF

D: -
length: 15
J: TRBJ2-7
V: TRBV14
CDR3: CASSQGLNIPYEQYF

D: -
length: 20
J: TRBJ2-7
V: TRBV28
CDR3: CASSGDGSSLSLETFYEQYF

D: -
length: 15
J: TRBJ1-1
V: TRBV2
CDR3: CASPGGKSMYTEAFF

D: -
length: 13
J: TRBJ2-2
V: TRBV9
CDR3: CASKRANTGELFF

D: -
length: 15
J: TRBJ1-1
V: TRBV7-6
CDR3: CASSLEAGRNTEAFF

D: TRBD1
length: 15
J: TRBJ1-3
V: TRBV27
CDR3: CASSQDRSSGNTIYF

D: -
length: 14
J: TRBJ1-1
V: TRBV9
CDR3: CASGPGGRNTEAFF

D: -
length: 15
J: TRBJ1-4
V: TRBV6-2/TRBV6-3
CDR3: CASTTVWRTNEKLFF

D: -
length: 13
J: TRBJ1-1
V: TRBV7-8
CDR3: CASSWDIRPEAFF

D: -
length: 16
J: TRBJ2-1
V: TRBV20-1
CDR3: CSAKPQFKLRHNEQFF